The sequence of this TCR beta chain was determined in a study of tumor-infiltrating lymphocytes in primary liver carcinoma (dated by TCRdb to the late 2010s). Regarding the research as a whole: Hepatocellular carcinoma (four) or combined HCC and intrahepatic cholangiocarcinoma (one) was present in the five patients, who were three men and two women aged 30 to 69 years. The tumors of the five patients were staged as T1-T3 N0M0, with maximum diameters ranging from roughly 4.2 to 11 cm. Samples yielded roughly 3.5 to 8 million productive TCRbeta reads; read depth did not differ significantly between tissue types. High reproducibility was observed for the technical replicate repertoires, with mean shared-clone rates roughly 0.87 and correlation coefficients above 0.98. To link TCRbeta repertoire diversity to the local molecular phenotype, the 20 to 25 tumor region samples were profiled with Agilent mRNA microarrays. TCRbeta repertoire sequencing, expression microarrays and whole-exome sequencing were combined in the study across five regions of each liver tumor, with adjacent normal tissue and blood also included. A total of approximately 35 specimens from 5 patients, comprising some 25 tumor regions, 5 adjacent noncancerous liver tissues and 5 peripheral blood samples, were covered by TCRbeta repertoire sequencing. The full study reports these points: Because the samples were bulk and unsorted, CD4+ and CD8+ T cell repertoires could not be compared. With just four or five patients in the study, the authors point out that the findings should be validated in a larger study. Consistent with antigen-driven expansion, pairs of tumor regions showed higher repertoire overlap (mean around 36%) than either tumor-adjacent pairs (approximately 17%) or tumor-blood pairs (around 14%). Because only the TCR beta chain was sequenced and unpaired alpha chains were not captured, true repertoire diversity is likely underestimated. Only roughly 8-25% of top clones appeared in all five regions of a tumor, which suggests that tumor-infiltrating T cells are spatially heterogeneous. A significantly larger repertoire fraction was made up by the top 250 clones in tumors than in blood (p = 0.039).

Using a constant-region primer and ProtoScript II reverse transcriptase, TCRbeta-specific cDNA was reverse-transcribed from roughly 500 ng total RNA. The TCRbeta libraries were prepared through three rounds of nested multiplex PCR following a slightly modified ARM-PCR procedure. Each of the first two PCR rounds ran for approximately 10 cycles using multiplex TRBV1-TRBV30 forward primers together with a Cbeta reverse primer. Sample barcodes and Illumina adapters were added in a final 25-cycle PCR with Deep VentR polymerase. Amplicons of 200-500 bp were gel-purified with a QIAquick gel extraction kit before sequencing. TCRbeta amplicons were sequenced on an Illumina HiSeq 2500 with 250-bp paired-end reads. In the source study's methods: To recover full CDR3 sequences, reads were quality-trimmed using Trimmomatic v0.33 and paired reads were then merged using FLASH v1.2.11. MiGEC v1.2.1b assigned V, D and J germline segments to the rearranged TCRbeta sequences. Clonotype statistics and Shannon-Wiener diversity indices were calculated with VDJtools v1.0.0. To cut down on sampling bias, every analysis after diversity analysis relied on just the 250 most abundant clonotypes from each sample. The raw public data were reprocessed by TCRdb itself: fastp quality trimming at Q25, MiXCR clonotype calling, in-frame beta chains only. All rows with the same CDR3 protein become a single entry with the most common DNA and genes. TCRdb's processing, not the authors', yielded these V and J calls. For this sample the table gives roughly 70,000 distinct CDR3 sequences, of which roughly two thirds were detected only once. The ten top clones hold around 38% of the sample.

With regard to this clonotype: Its binding antigen is unknown. No quality values exist for individual bases; no much larger clone is one base distant.

The CDR3 runs 16 amino acids, cysteine and phenylalanine included. Of the read, only the CDR3 DNA is kept; its 48 bases are in frame from base 1. V trim: 1 base; J trim: 0 bases; unmatched bases: 3. The germline V gene specifies SGHRS as CDR1 and YFSETQ as CDR2. Without any cell sorting, total RNA and DNA were extracted together from around 20-30 mg of bulk tissue using the AllPrep DNA/RNA mini kit. Between late 2015 and early 2016, roughly five patients in China with histopathologically diagnosed primary liver carcinoma had their tumors surgically resected. At the time of sampling, the patients were treatment-naive and had chronic HBV infection. Five spatially separated regions were sampled per tumor: superior, inferior, left-lateral and right-lateral poles, plus the tumor centre. According to histology, viable tumor cells made up more than 80% of every tumor sample. Each fresh piece of tumor and adjacent tissue was cut in two, with one half stored in RNAlater at -80 degrees C and the other half sent for histology.

Sequencing was performed on liver tumor tissue from sampling region 4. Per the publication, the cell subset or site label means: tumor region T4, right-lateral pole. The clonotype originates from a man in his forties with primary liver carcinoma and hepatitis B virus infection. The sequence joins TRBV5-1 to TRBJ2-3; a stretch of 9 junction bases matches TRBD2. The nucleotides read TGCGCCAGCAGCTTGACAGCGGGAGGCAGCACAGATACGCAGTATTTT. Its coded protein is CASSLTAGGSTDTQYF.